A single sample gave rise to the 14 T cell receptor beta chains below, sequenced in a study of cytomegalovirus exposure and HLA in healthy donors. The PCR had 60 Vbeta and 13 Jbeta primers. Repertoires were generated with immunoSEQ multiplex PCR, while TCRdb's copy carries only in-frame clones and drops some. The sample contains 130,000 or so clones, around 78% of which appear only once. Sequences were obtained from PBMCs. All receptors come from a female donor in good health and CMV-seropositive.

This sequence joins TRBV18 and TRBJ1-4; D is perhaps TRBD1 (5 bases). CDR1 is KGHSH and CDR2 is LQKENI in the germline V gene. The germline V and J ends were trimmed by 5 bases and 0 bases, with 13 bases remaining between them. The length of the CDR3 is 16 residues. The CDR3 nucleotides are TGTGCCAGCTCAACGCAGGGCCTTGCAACTAATGAAAAACTGTTTTTT. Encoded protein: CASSTQGLATNEKLFF.

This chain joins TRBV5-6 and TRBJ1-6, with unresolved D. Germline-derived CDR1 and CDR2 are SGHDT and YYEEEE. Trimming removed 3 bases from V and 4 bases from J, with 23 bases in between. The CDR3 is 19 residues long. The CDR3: CASSSYWTREAAYNSPLHF. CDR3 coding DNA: TGTGCCAGCAGCTCTTACTGGACCCGGGAGGCAGCATATAATTCACCCCTCCACTTT.

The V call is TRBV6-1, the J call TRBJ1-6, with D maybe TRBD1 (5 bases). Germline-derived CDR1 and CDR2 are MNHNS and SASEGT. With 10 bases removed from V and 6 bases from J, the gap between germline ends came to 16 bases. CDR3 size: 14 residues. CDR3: CATPGETSNSPLHF. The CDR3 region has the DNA TGTGCCACCCCGGGGGAAACCTCTAATTCACCCCTCCACTTT.

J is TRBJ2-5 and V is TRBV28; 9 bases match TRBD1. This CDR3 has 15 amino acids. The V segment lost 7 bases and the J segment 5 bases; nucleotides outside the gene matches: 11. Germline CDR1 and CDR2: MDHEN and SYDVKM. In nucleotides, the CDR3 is TGTGCCAGCACTTTGGACAGGGGTTTTTTTGAGACCCAGTACTTC. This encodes CASTLDRGFFETQYF. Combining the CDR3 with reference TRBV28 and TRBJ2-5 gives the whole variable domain DVKVTQSSRYLVKRTGEKVFLECVQDMDHENMFWYRQDPGLGLRLIYFSYDVKMKEKGDIPEGYSVSREKKERFSLILESASTNQTSMYLCASTLDRGFFETQYFGPGTRLLVL.

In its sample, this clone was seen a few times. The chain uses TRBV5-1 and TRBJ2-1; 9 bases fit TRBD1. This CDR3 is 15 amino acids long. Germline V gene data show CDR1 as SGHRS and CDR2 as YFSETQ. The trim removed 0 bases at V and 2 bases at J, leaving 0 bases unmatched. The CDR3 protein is CASSLGQGAYNEQFF. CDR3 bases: TGCGCCAGCAGCTTGGGACAGGGGGCCTACAATGAGCAGTTCTTC.

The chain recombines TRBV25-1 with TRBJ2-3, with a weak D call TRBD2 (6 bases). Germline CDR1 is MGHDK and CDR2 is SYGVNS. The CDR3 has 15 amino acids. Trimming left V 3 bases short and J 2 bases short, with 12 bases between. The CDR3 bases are TGTGCCAGCAGTGATCTGGGGAGGCCCACAGATACGCAGTATTTT. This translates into CASSDLGRPTDTQYF.

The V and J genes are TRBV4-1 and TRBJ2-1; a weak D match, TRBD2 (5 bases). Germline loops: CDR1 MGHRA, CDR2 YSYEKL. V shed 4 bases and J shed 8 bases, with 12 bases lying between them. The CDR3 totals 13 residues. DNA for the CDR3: TGCGCCAGCAGCCCCCGGTCGGGGTATGAGCAGTTCTTC. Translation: CASSPRSGYEQFF.

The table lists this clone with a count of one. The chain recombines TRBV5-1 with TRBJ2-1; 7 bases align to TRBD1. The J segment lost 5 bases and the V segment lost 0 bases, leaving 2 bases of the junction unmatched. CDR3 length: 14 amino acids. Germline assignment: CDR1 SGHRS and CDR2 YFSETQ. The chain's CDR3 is CASSLGDSNNEQFF. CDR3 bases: TGCGCCAGCAGCTTGGGGGACAGTAACAATGAGCAGTTCTTC.

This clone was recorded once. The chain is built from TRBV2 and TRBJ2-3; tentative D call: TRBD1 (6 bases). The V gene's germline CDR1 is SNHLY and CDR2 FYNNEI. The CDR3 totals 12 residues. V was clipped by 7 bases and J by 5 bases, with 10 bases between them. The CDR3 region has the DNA TGTGCCAGCACAGGGGCTAGAGATACGCAGTATTTT. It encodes CASTGARDTQYF.

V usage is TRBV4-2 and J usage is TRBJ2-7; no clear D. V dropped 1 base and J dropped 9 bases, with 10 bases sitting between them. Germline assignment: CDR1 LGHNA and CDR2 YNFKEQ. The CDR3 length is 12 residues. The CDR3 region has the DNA TGTGCCAGCAGCCAAGCTGGGCTAACGCAGTACTTC. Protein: CASSQAGLTQYF.

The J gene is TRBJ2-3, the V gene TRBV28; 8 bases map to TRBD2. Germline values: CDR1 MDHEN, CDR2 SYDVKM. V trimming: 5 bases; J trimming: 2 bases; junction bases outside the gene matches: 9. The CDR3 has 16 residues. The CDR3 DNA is TGTGCCAGCAGTGGGGGGGCGGGGGGTTACACAGATACGCAGTATTTT. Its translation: CASSGGAGGYTDTQYF.

The CDR3 sequence: CASSERLIDSYEQYF. As DNA, the CDR3 is TGTGCCAGCAGTGAACGACTGATTGACTCCTACGAGCAGTACTTC. The rearrangement links TRBV2 to TRBJ2-7; D unresolved. There are 15 residues in the CDR3. Trimming removed 2 bases at V and 0 bases at J, with 11 bases between. CDR1 is SNHLY and CDR2 is FYNNEI in the germline V gene.

CDR3 in DNA: TGTGCCAGCAGCGCCGACCGACGGGGTGGCTACACCTTC. It specifies CASSADRRGGYTF. This sequence joins TRBV7-2 and TRBJ1-2; no clear D. The germline CDR1 and CDR2 sequences are SGHTA and FQGNSA. Deletions cut 5 bases from V and 7 bases from J, with 14 bases between. The CDR3 runs to 13 residues. The full variable domain, in which reference TRBV7-2 and TRBJ1-2 provide the parts outside the CDR3, is GAGVSQSPSNKVTEKGKDVELRCDPISGHTALYWYRQSLGQGLEFLIYFQGNSAPDKSGLPSDRFSAERTGGSVSTLTIQRTQQEDSAVYLCASSADRRGGYTFGSGTRLTVV.

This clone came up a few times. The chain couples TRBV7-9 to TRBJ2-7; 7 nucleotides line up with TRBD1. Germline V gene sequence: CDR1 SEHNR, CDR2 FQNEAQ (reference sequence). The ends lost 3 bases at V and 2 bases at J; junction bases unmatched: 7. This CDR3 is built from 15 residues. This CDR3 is CASSFNRGDTYEQYF. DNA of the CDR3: TGTGCCAGCAGCTTCAACAGGGGAGACACCTACGAGCAGTACTTC.